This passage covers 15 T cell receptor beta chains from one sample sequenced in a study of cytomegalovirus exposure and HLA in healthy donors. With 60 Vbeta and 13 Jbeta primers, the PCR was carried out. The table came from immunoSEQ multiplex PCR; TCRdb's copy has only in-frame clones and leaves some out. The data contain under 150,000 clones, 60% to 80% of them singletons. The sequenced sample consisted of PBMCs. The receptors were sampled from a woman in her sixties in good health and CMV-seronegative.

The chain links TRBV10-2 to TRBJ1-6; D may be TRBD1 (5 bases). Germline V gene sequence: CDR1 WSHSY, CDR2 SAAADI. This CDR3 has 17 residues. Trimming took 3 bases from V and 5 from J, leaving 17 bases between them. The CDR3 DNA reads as TGCGCCAGCAGTGAAGTAAGGGGAGGAATAAATAATTCACCCCTCCACTTT. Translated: CASSEVRGGINNSPLHF.

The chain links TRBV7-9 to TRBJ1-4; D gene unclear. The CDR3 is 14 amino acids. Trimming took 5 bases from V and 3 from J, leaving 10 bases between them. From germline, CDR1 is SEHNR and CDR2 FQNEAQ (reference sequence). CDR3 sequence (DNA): TGTGCCAGCAGCATTAGTCAGGCTAATGAAAAACTGTTTTTT. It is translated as CASSISQANEKLFF.

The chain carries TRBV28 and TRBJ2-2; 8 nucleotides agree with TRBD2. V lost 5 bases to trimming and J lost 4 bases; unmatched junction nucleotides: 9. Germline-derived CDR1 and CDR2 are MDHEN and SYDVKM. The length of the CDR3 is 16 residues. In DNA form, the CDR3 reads TGTGCCAGCAGTCCCCCCCGGGGGGGCGGCACCGGGGAGCTGTTTTTT. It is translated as CASSPPRGGGTGELFF. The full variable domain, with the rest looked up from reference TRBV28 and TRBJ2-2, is DVKVTQSSRYLVKRTGEKVFLECVQDMDHENMFWYRQDPGLGLRLIYFSYDVKMKEKGDIPEGYSVSREKKERFSLILESASTNQTSMYLCASSPPRGGGTGELFFGEGSRLTVL.

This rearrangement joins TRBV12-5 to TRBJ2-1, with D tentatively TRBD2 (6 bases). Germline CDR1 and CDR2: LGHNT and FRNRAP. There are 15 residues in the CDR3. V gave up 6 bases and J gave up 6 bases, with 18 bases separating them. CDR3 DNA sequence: TGTGCTAGTGGCACCGGGACGGGGAGGATCAATGAGCAGTTCTTC. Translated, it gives CASGTGTGRINEQFF.

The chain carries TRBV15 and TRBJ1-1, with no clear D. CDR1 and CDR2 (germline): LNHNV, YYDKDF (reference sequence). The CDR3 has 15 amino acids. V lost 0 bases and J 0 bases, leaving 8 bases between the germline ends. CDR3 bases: TGTGCCACCAGCAGAGAAGGGAGGGTGAACACTGAAGCTTTCTTT. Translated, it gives CATSREGRVNTEAFF.

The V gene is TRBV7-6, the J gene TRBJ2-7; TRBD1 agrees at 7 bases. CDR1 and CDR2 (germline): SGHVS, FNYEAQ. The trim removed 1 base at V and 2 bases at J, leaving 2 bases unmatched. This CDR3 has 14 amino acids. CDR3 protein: CASSLGTGAYEQYF. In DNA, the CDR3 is TGTGCCAGCAGCTTAGGGACAGGAGCCTACGAGCAGTACTTC. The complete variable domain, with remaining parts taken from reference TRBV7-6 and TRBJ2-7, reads GAGVSQSPRYKVTKRGQDVALRCDPISGHVSLYWYRQALGQGPEFLTYFNYEAQQDKSGLPNDRFSAERPEGSISTLTIQRTEQRDSAMYRCASSLGTGAYEQYFGPGTRLTVT.

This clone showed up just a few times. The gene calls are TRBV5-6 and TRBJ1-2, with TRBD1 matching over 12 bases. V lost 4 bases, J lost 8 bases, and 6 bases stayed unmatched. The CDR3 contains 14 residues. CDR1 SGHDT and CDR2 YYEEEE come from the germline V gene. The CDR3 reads CASSVGQGARGYTF. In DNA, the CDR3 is TGTGCCAGCAGCGTGGGACAGGGGGCGAGGGGCTACACCTTC.

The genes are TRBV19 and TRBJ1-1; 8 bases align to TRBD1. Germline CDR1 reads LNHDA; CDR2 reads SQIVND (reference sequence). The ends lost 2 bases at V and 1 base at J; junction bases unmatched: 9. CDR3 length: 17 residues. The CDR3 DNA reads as TGTGCCAGTAGTATATTAAGGACAGGGCTCGGGAACACTGAAGCTTTCTTT. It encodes CASSILRTGLGNTEAFF. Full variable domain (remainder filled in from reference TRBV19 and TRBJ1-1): DGGITQSPKYLFRKEGQNVTLSCEQNLNHDAMYWYRQDPGQGLRLIYYSQIVNDFQKGDIAEGYSVSREKKESFPLTVTSAQKNPTAFYLCASSILRTGLGNTEAFFGQGTRLTVV.

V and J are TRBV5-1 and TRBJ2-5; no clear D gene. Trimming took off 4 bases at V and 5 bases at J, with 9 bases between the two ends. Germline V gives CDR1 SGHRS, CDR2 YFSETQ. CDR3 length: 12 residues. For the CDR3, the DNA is TGCGCCAGCAGCACGTCGGAGGAGACCCAGTACTTC. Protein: CASSTSEETQYF.

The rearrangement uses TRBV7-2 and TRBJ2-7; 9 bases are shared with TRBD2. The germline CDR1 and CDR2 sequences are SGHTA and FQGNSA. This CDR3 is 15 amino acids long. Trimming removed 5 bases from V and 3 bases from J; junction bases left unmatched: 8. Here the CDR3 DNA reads TGTGCCAGCAGCAAAGCCGCGACTAGCGGCTACGAGCAGTACTTC. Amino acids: CASSKAATSGYEQYF.

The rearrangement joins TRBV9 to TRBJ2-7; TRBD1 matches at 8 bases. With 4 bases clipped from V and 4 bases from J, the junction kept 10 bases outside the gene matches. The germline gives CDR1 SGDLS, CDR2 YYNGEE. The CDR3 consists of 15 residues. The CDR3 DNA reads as TGTGCCAGCAGCCCCGAGGACCAGGGGGCTTACGAGCAGTACTTC. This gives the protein CASSPEDQGAYEQYF.

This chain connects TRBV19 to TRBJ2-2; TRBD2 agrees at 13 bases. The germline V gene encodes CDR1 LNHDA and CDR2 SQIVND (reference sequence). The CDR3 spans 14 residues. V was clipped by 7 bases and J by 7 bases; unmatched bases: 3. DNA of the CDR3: TGTGCCAGTACCCGGACTAGCGGGAGCGGGGAGCTGTTTTTT. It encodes CASTRTSGSGELFF.

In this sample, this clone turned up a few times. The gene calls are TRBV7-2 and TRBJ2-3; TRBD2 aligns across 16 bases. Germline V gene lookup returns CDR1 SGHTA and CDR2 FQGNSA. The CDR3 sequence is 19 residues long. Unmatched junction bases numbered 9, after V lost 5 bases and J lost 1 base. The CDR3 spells CASSLTGTSGRAGTDTQYF. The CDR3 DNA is TGTGCCAGCAGCCTAACCGGGACTAGCGGGAGGGCCGGCACAGATACGCAGTATTTT.

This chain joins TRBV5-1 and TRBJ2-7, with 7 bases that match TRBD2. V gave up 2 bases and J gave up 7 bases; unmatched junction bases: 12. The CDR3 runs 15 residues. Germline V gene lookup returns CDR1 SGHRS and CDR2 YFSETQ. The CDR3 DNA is TGCGCCAGCAGCTTTGAGGGAGGGCCCCTCGTGGAGCAGTACTTC. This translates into CASSFEGGPLVEQYF.

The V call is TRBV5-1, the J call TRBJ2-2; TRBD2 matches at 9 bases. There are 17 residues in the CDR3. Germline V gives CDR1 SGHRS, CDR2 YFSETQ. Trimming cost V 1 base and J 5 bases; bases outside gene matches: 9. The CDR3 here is CASSLFFSREGTGELFF. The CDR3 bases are TGCGCCAGCAGCTTGTTTTTCTCGCGGGAGGGAACCGGGGAGCTGTTTTTT.